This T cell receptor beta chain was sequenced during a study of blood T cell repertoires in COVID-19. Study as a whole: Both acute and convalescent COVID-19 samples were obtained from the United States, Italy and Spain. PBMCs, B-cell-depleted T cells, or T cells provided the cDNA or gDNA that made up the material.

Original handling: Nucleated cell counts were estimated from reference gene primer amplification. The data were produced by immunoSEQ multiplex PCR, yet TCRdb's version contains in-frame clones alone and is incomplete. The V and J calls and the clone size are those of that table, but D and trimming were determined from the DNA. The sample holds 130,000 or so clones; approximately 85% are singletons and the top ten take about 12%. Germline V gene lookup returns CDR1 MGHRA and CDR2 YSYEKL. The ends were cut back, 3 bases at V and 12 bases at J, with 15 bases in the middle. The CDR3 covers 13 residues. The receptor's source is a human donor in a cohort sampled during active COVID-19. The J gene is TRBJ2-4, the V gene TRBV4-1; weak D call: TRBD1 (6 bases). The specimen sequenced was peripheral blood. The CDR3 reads CASSQGAGWGQYF. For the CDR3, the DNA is TGCGCCAGCAGCCAGGGGGCTGGGTGGGGTCAGTACTTC.